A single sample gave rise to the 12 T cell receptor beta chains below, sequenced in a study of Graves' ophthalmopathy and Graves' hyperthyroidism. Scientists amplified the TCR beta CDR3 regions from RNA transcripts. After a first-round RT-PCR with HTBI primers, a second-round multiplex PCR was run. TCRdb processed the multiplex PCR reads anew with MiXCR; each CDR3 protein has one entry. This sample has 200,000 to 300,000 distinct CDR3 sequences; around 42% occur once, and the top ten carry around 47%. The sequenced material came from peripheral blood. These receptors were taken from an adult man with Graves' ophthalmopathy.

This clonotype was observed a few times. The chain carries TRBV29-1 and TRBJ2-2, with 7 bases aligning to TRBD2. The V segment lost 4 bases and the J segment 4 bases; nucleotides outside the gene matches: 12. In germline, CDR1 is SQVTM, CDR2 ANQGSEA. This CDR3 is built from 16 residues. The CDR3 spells CSVVLRGSFVTGELFF. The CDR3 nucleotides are TGCAGCGTTGTTTTGCGCGGGAGCTTCGTCACCGGGGAGCTGTTTTTT.

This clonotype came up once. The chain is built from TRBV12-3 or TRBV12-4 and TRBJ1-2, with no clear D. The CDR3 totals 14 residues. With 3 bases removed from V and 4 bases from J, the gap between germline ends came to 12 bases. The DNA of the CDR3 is TGTGCCAGCAGTTTGGCGACGGATAGCTATGGCTACACCTTC. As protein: CASSLATDSYGYTF.

This CDR3 reads CASSEPGQATRSGANVLTF. The DNA of the CDR3 is TGTGCCAGCAGTGAACCAGGACAGGCCACCCGCTCTGGGGCCAACGTCCTGACTTTC. This chain connects TRBV25-1 to TRBJ2-6; 7 nucleotides match TRBD1. After removal of 2 bases from V and 0 bases from J, the junction contained 10 bases not matched to a gene. This CDR3 spans 19 amino acids. Germline CDR1 and CDR2: MGHDK and SYGVNS.

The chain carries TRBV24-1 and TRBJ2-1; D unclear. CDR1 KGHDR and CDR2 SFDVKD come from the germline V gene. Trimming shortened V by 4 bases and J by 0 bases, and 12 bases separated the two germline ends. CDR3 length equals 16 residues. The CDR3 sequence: CATSESGPSSYNEQFF. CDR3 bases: TGTGCCACCAGTGAGAGTGGCCCGAGCTCCTACAATGAGCAGTTCTTC.

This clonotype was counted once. DNA of the CDR3: TGTGCCAGCAGTTTTCGTGTTTCCGGGGAGCTGTTTTTT. Its translation: CASSFRVSGELFF. V is TRBV28 and J is TRBJ2-2; D gene unclear. The V and J ends lost 3 bases and 6 bases respectively, with 8 bases between them. Germline assignment: CDR1 MDHEN and CDR2 SYDVKM. CDR3 size: 13 residues.

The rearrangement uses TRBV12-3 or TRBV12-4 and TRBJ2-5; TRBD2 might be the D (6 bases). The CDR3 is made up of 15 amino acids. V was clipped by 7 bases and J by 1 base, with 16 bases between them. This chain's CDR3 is CASTTAAGSQETQYF. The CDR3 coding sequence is TGTGCCAGCACCACAGCGGCGGGGAGCCAAGAGACCCAGTACTTC.

The CDR3 spells CASSPPQAVTYEQYF. CDR3 coding DNA: TGTGCCAGCAGCCCGCCGCAAGCGGTCACCTACGAGCAGTACTTC. This sequence joins TRBV10-3 and TRBJ2-7; maybe TRBD2 (5 bases). This CDR3 is 15 amino acids long. Per the germline V gene, CDR1 is ENHRY and CDR2 is SYGVKD. V lost 10 bases and J 2 bases, leaving 21 bases between the germline ends.

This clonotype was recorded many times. The CDR3 loop reads CASSEGAKETQYF. For the CDR3, the DNA is TGTGCCAGCAGTGAGGGGGCGAAGGAGACCCAGTACTTC. The chain recombines TRBV25-1 with TRBJ2-5, with a weak D call TRBD1 (6 bases). The germline V gene encodes CDR1 MGHDK and CDR2 SYGVNS. V was clipped by 3 bases and J by 5 bases, with 10 bases between them. This CDR3 region has 13 residues.

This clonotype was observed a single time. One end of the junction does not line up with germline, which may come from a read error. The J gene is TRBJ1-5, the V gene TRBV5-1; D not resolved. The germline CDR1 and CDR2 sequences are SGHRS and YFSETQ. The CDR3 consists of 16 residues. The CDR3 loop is CASSSVGGLGNQPQHF. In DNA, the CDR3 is TGTGCCAGCAGTTCGGTTGGTGGGCTGGGCAATCAGCCCCAGCATTTT.

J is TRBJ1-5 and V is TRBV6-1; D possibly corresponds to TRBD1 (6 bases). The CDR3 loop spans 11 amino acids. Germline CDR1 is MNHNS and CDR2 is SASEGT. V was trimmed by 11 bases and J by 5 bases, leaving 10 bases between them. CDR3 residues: CAQGSYQPQHF. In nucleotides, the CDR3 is TGTGCCCAGGGGAGTTATCAGCCCCAGCATTTT.

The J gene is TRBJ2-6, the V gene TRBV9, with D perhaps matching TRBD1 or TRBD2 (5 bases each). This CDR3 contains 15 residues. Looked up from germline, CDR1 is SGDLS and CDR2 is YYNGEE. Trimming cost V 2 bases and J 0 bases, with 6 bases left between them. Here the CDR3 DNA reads TGTGCCAGCAGCGTGGGGACCTCTGGGGCCAACGTCCTGACTTTC. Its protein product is CASSVGTSGANVLTF.

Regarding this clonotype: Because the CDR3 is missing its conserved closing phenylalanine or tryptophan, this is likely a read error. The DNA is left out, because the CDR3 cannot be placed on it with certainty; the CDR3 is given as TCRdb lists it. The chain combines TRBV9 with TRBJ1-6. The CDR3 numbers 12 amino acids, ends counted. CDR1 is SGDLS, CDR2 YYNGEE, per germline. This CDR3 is CASSARSLGSHL.